This TCR beta chain stems from a study of shared clonotypes between healthy human individuals. At the level of the study: Ranging from 18 to 49 in age, donors were a couple of women and a few men.

This clone was seen just once. The target antigen is unknown. Germline-derived CDR1 and CDR2 are SGHTA and FQGNSA. The CDR3 totals 17 residues. V shed 5 bases and J shed 0 bases, with 17 bases lying between them. Subsets obtained from CD4+ cells comprised CD45RA+ naive and CD45RA-negative memory cells. Study findings and constraints: The generation probabilities recorded for non-shared clonotypes fell below those of clonotypes shared by all four donors.

Authors' data handling: For the immunoSEQ data, sequences were junction-only without quality scores, so filtering differed. Clones were read by immunoSEQ multiplex PCR, and TCRdb kept only the in-frame ones, dropping some. That table supplies the V and J calls and clone size; D and trimming were determined from the DNA. The sample includes 950,000 to 1,200,000 clones, 60% to 80% of them seen just once. The V gene is TRBV7-2, the J gene TRBJ2-1; D may be TRBD1 or TRBD2 (5 bases each). The specimen sequenced was memory CD4+ T cells from PBMCs. Subset of the sample: CD45RA-negative fraction. This sequence was found in a man between 18 and 35 years old in good health. Some clones in this sample may be carry-over from other donors' samples. The CDR3 coding sequence is TGTGCCAGCAGCGAAAGTAGAGGGGTACGCTCCTACAATGAGCAGTTCTTC. Translated: CASSESRGVRSYNEQFF.